The clone carrying this TCR beta chain has a count of ten or more. What it binds is unknown. The record originates from a study of CD8 T cells in ankylosing spondylitis. Overall study results and limits: As reported, disease-linked clones showed significant enrichment in matched ankylosing spondylitis synovial fluid.

The CDR3 is made up of 15 amino acids. Germline V gives CDR1 KGHSH, CDR2 LQKENI. Trimming removed 3 bases from V and 1 base from J, with 12 bases in between. Preparation of TCR beta libraries was done by quantitative 5'-RACE with molecular barcodes. TCRdb called the 5' RACE reads again in MiXCR, with one record for every CDR3 protein. The sample holds approximately 260,000 distinct CDR3 sequences; 15% to 20% are singletons and the top ten take more than 25%. The sample was blood, either unsorted or a sorted T cell fraction (not recorded which). The TCR sequence derives from a male donor with ankylosing spondylitis or in good health (not recorded which). The chain is built from TRBV18 and TRBJ1-1; weak D call: TRBD1 (5 bases). The chain's CDR3 is CASSPPQGQNTEAFF. CDR3 sequence (DNA): TGTGCCAGCTCACCCCCCCAGGGCCAGAACACTGAAGCTTTCTTT. The full variable domain, rest sourced from reference TRBV18 and TRBJ1-1, is NAGVMQNPRHLVRRRGQEARLRCSPMKGHSHVYWYRQLPEEGLKFMVYLQKENIIDESGMPKERFSAEFPKEGPSILRIQQVVRGDSAAYFCASSPPQGQNTEAFFGQGTRLTVV.